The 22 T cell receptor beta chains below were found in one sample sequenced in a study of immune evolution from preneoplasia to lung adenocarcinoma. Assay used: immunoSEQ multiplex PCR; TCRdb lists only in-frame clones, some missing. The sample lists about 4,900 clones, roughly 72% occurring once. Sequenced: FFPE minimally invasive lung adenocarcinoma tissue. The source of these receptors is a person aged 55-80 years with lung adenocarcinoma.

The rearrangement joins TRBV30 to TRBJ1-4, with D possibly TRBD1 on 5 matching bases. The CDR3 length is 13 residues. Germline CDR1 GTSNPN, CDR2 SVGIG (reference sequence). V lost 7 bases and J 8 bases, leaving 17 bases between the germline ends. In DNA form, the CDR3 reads TGTGCCTCCACGGGACGAGGGGACGAAAAACTGTTTTTT. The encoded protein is CASTGRGDEKLFF.

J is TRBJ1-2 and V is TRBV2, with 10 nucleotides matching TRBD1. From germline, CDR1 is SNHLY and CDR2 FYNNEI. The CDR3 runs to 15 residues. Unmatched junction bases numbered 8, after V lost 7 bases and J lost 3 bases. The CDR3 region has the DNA TGTGCCAGCACTCCACGGACAGGGGGTGACTATGGCTACACCTTC. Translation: CASTPRTGGDYGYTF.

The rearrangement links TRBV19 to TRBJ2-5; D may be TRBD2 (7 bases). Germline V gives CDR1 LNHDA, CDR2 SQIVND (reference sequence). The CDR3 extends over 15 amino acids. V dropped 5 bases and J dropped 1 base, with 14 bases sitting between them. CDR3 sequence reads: CASSEQGTTQETQYF. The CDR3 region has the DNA TGTGCCAGTAGTGAGCAGGGGACTACCCAAGAGACCCAGTACTTC.

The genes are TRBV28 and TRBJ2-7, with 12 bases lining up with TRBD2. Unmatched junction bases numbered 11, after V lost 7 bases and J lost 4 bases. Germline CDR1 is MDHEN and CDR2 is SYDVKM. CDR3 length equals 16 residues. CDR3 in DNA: TGTGCCAGCACTAAAGCGGGACTAGCGGGTTCGTACGAGCAGTACTTC. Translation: CASTKAGLAGSYEQYF.

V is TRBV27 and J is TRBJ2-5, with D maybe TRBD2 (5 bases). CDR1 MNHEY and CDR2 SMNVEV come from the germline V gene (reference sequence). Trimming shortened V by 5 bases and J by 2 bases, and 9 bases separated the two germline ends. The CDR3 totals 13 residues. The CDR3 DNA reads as TGTGCCAGCAGTCATCGGAGGCAAGAGACCCAGTACTTC. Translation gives CASSHRRQETQYF.

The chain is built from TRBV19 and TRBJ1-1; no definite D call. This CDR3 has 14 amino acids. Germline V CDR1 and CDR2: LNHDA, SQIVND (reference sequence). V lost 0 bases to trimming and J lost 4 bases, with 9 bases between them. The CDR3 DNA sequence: TGTGCCAGTAGTATAGATGAAGGGCGCACTGAAGCTTTCTTT. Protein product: CASSIDEGRTEAFF.

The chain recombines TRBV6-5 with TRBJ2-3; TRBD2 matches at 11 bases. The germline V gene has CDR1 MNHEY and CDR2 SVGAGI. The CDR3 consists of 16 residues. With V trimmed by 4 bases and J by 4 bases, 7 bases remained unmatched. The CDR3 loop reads CASSSELAGVADTQYF. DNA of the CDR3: TGTGCCAGCAGTTCCGAACTAGCGGGAGTAGCAGATACGCAGTATTTT.

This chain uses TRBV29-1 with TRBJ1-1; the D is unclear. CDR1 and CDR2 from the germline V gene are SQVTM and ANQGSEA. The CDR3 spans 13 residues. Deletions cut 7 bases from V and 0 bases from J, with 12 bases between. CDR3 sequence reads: CSAAVTVNTEAFF. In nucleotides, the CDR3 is TGCAGCGCCGCCGTGACGGTGAACACTGAAGCTTTCTTT.

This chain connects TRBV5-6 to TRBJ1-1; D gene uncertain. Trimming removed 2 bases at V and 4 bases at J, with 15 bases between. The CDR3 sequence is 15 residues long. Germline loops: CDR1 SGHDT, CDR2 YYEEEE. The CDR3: CASSFQVGLTTEAFF. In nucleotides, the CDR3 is TGTGCCAGCAGCTTTCAGGTGGGGTTGACCACTGAAGCTTTCTTT.

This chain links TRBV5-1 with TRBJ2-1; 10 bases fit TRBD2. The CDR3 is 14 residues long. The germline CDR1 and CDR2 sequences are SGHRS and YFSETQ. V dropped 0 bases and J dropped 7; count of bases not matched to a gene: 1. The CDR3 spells CASSLASGRNEQFF. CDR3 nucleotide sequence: TGCGCCAGCAGCTTGGCTAGCGGGAGAAATGAGCAGTTCTTC.

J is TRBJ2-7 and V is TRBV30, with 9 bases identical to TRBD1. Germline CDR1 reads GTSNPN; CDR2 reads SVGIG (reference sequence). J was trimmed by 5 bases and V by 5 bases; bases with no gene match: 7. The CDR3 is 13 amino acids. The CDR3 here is CAWGDRATDEQYF. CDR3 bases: TGTGCCTGGGGGGACAGGGCGACCGACGAGCAGTACTTC.

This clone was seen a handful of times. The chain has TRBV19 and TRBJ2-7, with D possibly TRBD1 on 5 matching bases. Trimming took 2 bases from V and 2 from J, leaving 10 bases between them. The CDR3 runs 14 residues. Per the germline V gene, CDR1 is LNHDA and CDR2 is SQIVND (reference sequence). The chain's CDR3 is CASSITGETYEQYF. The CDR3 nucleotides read TGTGCCAGTAGTATAACAGGTGAGACCTACGAGCAGTACTTC.

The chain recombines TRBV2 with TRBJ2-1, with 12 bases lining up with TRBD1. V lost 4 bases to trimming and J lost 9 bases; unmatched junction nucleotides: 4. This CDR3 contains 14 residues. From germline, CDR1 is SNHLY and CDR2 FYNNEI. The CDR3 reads CASSVGQGAGEQFF. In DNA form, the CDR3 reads TGTGCCAGCAGTGTGGGACAGGGGGCAGGTGAGCAGTTCTTC.

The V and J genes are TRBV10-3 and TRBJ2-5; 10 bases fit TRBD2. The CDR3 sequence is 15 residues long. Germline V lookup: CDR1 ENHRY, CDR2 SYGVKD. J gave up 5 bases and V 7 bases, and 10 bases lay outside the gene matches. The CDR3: CAIKPSGSLDETQYF. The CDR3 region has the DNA TGTGCCATCAAACCTAGCGGGAGTTTAGATGAGACCCAGTACTTC.

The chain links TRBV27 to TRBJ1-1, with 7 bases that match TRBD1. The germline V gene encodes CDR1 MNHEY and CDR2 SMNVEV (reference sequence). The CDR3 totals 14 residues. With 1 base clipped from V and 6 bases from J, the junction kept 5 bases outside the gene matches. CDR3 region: CASSLFGQGAEAFF. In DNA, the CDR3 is TGTGCCAGCAGTTTATTCGGGCAGGGGGCTGAAGCTTTCTTT.

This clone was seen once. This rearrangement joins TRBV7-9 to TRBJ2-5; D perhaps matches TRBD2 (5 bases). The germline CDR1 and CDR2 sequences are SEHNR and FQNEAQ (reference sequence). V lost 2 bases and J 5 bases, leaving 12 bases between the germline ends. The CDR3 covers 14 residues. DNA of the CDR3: TGTGCCAGCAGCTTACGAGGGTCAAGTGAGACCCAGTACTTC. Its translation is CASSLRGSSETQYF.

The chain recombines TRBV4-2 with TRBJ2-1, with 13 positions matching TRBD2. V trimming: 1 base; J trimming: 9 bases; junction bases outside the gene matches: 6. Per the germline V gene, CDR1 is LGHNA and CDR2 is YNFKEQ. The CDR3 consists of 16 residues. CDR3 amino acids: CASSQAGTSGIREQFF. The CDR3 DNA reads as TGTGCCAGCAGCCAAGCGGGGACTAGCGGGATTCGTGAGCAGTTCTTC.

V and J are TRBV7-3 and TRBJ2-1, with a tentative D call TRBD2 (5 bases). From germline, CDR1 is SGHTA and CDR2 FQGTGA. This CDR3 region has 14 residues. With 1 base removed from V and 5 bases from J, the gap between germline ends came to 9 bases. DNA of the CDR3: TGTGCCAGCAGCTTAATAGCGCCGCACAATGAGCAGTTCTTC. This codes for CASSLIAPHNEQFF.

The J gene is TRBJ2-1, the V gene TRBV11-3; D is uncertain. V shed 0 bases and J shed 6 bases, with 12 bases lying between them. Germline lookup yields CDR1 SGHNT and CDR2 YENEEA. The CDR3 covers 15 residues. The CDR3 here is CASSLDLAELNEQFF. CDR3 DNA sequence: TGTGCCAGCAGCTTAGATCTGGCAGAGCTCAATGAGCAGTTCTTC.

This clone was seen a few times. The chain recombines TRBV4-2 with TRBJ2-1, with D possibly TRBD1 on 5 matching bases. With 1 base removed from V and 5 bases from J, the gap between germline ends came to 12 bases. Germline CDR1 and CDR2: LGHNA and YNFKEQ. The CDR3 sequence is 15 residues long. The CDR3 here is CASSQGEGVHNEQFF. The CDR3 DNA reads TGTGCCAGCAGCCAAGGAGAAGGGGTTCACAATGAGCAGTTCTTC.

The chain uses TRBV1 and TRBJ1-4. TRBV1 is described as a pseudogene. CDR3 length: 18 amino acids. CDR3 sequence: CTSSQKENGTGFNEKLFF. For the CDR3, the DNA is TGCACCAGCAGCCAAAAAGAGAATGGGACGGGCTTTAATGAAAAACTGTTTTTT.

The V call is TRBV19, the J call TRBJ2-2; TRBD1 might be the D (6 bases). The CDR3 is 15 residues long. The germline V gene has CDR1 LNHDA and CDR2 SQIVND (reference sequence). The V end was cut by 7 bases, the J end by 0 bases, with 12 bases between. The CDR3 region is CASNTPGANTGELFF. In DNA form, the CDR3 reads TGTGCCAGTAACACCCCAGGGGCGAACACCGGGGAGCTGTTTTTT. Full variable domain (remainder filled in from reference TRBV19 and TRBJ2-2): DGGITQSPKYLFRKEGQNVTLSCEQNLNHDAMYWYRQDPGQGLRLIYYSQIVNDFQKGDIAEGYSVSREKKESFPLTVTSAQKNPTAFYLCASNTPGANTGELFFGEGSRLTVL.